A single sample is the source of the 7 T cell receptor beta chains below, sequenced in a study of metastatic and nonmetastatic thyroid tumors. Thyroid surgery had not been preceded by any treatment in any patient. TCRdb reanalyzed the PCR reads via MiXCR. The sample lists under 45,000 clones, about a sixth occurring once. Input material: tumor tissue. These TCRs come from a female donor with papillary thyroid cancer or a benign thyroid nodule (not recorded which). Some clones in this sample may be carry-over from other donors' samples.

This clone was recorded at least ten times. The V and J genes are TRBV2 and TRBJ2-1; D unresolved. The V end lost 1 base, the J end lost 5 bases, and 3 bases lay between the germline ends. CDR3 length: 12 residues. Germline V lookup: CDR1 SNHLY, CDR2 FYNNEI. The CDR3 reads CASSEGDNEQFF. Written as DNA, the CDR3 is TGTGCCAGCAGTGAAGGGGACAATGAGCAGTTCTTC.

This clone was picked up many times. The chain employs TRBV6-1 and TRBJ2-7; D remains ambiguous. V was shortened by 6 bases and J by 1 base, with 10 bases between the two germline ends. Per germline, CDR1 MNHNS and CDR2 SASEGT. This CDR3 is built from 13 residues. CDR3 DNA: TGTGCCAGCAGGGACCTGATATCCTACGAGCAGTACTTC. It yields the protein CASRDLISYEQYF.

This clone came up many times. The chain is built from TRBV5-1 and TRBJ2-2, with 7 positions matching TRBD1. This CDR3 contains 18 residues. The V segment lost 4 bases and the J segment 8 bases; nucleotides outside the gene matches: 20. The germline CDR1 and CDR2 sequences are SGHRS and YFSETQ. CDR3 loop: CASSRTGDHRGAGGELFF. In DNA, the CDR3 is TGCGCCAGCAGCCGGACAGGAGATCACCGGGGAGCTGGGGGGGAGCTGTTTTTT.

This clone was picked up many times. This chain uses TRBV15 with TRBJ1-5; D ambiguous. Trimming took off 4 bases at V and 5 bases at J, with 15 bases between the two ends. Germline-derived CDR1 and CDR2 are LNHNV and YYDKDF (reference sequence). The CDR3 consists of 15 residues. The CDR3 protein is CATSTGRLNDQPQHF. In DNA, the CDR3 is TGTGCCACCAGCACCGGACGTTTAAACGATCAGCCCCAGCATTTT.

This clone was counted many times. V is TRBV20-1 and J is TRBJ1-2, with TRBD1 as a possible D gene (5 bases). From germline, CDR1 is DFQATT and CDR2 SNEGSKA (reference sequence). V lost 2 bases and J lost 4, with 11 bases in between. The CDR3 extends over 13 amino acids. CDR3 loop: CSARPGAGYGYTF. DNA for the CDR3: TGCAGTGCTAGACCCGGGGCTGGCTATGGCTACACCTTC.

At least ten counts were recorded for this clone. V is TRBV6-1 and J is TRBJ2-5, with D possibly TRBD2 on 6 matching bases. CDR1 and CDR2 (germline): MNHNS, SASEGT. Trimming removed 6 bases at V and 4 bases at J, with 12 bases between. The CDR3 sequence is 13 residues long. The chain's CDR3 is CASSKTSRETQYF. The CDR3 DNA reads as TGTGCCAGCAGCAAGACTAGTCGAGAGACCCAGTACTTC.

This clone occurred many times. V and J are TRBV20-1 and TRBJ2-7; TRBD1 matches at 10 bases. This CDR3 has 13 amino acids. Germline-derived CDR1 and CDR2 are DFQATT and SNEGSKA (reference sequence). With 5 bases clipped from V and 4 bases from J, the junction kept 5 bases outside the gene matches. The CDR3 DNA is TGCAGTGCTTCGGACAGGGGGACATACGAGCAGTACTTC. Translating it yields CSASDRGTYEQYF.